This TCR beta chain was recorded in a study of control samples from healthy donors and cancer patients. V trimming: 3 bases; J trimming: 4 bases; junction bases outside the gene matches: 2. The CDR3 contains 14 residues. Per the germline V gene, CDR1 is SQVTM and CDR2 is ANQGSEA. Data came from immunoSEQ multiplex PCR; TCRdb stores just in-frame clones and leaves some out. The sample has over 110,000 clones, around 85% seen once. The genes are TRBV29-1 and TRBJ2-5; 13 bases match TRBD2. What was sequenced was blood. The sequence was collected from a woman between 25 and 40 years old in good health. DNA of the CDR3: TGCAGCGTTGAGACTAGCGGGAGGCCAGAGACCCAGTACTTC. Translating gives CSVETSGRPETQYF. Using reference TRBV29-1 and TRBJ2-5 for the parts outside the CDR3, the full variable domain is SAVISQKPSRDICQRGTSLTIQCQVDSQVTMMFWYRQQPGQSLTLIATANQGSEATYESGFVIDKFPISRPNLTFSTLTVSNMSPEDSSIYLCSVETSGRPETQYFGPGTRLLVL.